This TCR beta chain was recovered during a study of cytomegalovirus exposure and HLA in healthy donors. Details on this clone: The target antigen is unknown.

Per germline, CDR1 SGHDT and CDR2 YYEEEE. This CDR3 has 13 residues. Trimming cost V 8 bases and J 0 bases, with 10 bases left between them. Broader study findings: Later analysis found that TCR beta chains associated with HLA were more clonally expanded than other, equally common chains. In most subjects, TCR beta sequences reportedly gave accurate predictions of HLA-A and HLA-B alleles. Later analysis suggested most CMV-associated TCR beta chains were HLA-restricted.

In the PCR, 60 Vbeta and 13 Jbeta primers were used. Here immunoSEQ multiplex PCR was the method, and the copy in TCRdb shows in-frame clones only, minus some. This table has approximately 90,000 clones, over 60% appearing once. The chain recombines TRBV5-6 with TRBJ2-3; weak D call: TRBD1 (5 bases). Input material: PBMCs. This sequence originates from a man younger than 40 in good health and CMV-seronegative. CDR3 loop: CASSDRSTDTQYF. In DNA, the CDR3 is TGTGCCAGTTCCGACAGAAGCACAGATACGCAGTATTTT.